The entry below describes one T cell receptor beta chain. Trimming pared 2 bases from V and 1 base from J, leaving 9 bases between. Germline CDR1 SGHNT, CDR2 YENEEA. This CDR3 spans 15 amino acids. Primers: 60 Vbeta forward and 13 Jbeta reverse. The table came from immunoSEQ multiplex PCR; TCRdb's copy has only in-frame clones and leaves some out. The table records roughly 150,000 clones, approximately 80% of them present only once. The data were obtained in a study of cytomegalovirus exposure and HLA in healthy donors. This sequence was found in a young woman in good health and CMV-seronegative. The chain has TRBV11-3 and TRBJ2-1; D may be TRBD2 (6 bases). Source material: PBMCs. CDR3 in DNA: TGTGCCAGCAGCTTACTAGCGTCTTCCTACAATGAGCAGTTCTTC. Amino acids: CASSLLASSYNEQFF. Drawing the rest from reference TRBV11-3 and TRBJ2-1, the complete variable domain is EAGVVQSPRYKIIEKKQPVAFWCNPISGHNTLYWYLQNLGQGPELLIRYENEEAVDDSQLPKDRFSAERLKGVDSTLKIQPAELGDSAVYLCASSLLASSYNEQFFGPGTRLTVL.